The 9 T cell receptor beta chains below come from one sample, sequenced in a study of blood T cells in healthy people across ages. The use of a sample-barcoded 5' primer and a J-beta primer mix characterized a second PCR of about 7 to 12 cycles. TCRdb independently ran MiXCR on the 5' RACE reads; one entry per CDR3 protein. The sample carries around 1.7 million distinct CDR3 sequences, roughly 27% recorded once. The sample consisted of blood. All receptors come from a woman in her twenties or thirties in good health.

The V call is TRBV7-9, the J call TRBJ2-1; perhaps D is TRBD1 or TRBD2 (5 bases each). CDR3 length: 15 amino acids. The V gene lost 5 bases and the J gene lost 6 bases, with 17 bases spanning the gap. Germline assignment: CDR1 SEHNR and CDR2 FQNEAQ (reference sequence). The CDR3 sequence is CASSPRGPALNEQFF. CDR3 DNA: TGTGCCAGCAGCCCGAGGGGTCCCGCGCTCAATGAGCAGTTCTTC. The full variable domain, its missing parts supplied by reference TRBV7-9 and TRBJ2-1, is DTGVSQNPRHKITKRGQNVTFRCDPISEHNRLYWYRQTLGQGPEFLTYFQNEAQLEKSRLLSDRFSAERPKGSFSTLEIQRTEQGDSAMYLCASSPRGPALNEQFFGPGTRLTVL.

This clonotype was observed many times. J is TRBJ2-7 and V is TRBV20-1; TRBD1 matches 8 bases. Trimming at V came to 6 bases and at J to 0 bases, leaving 4 bases not matched to a gene. The CDR3 spans 13 residues. Looked up from germline, CDR1 is DFQATT and CDR2 is SNEGSKA (reference sequence). The CDR3 protein is CSAQDRASYEQYF. CDR3 bases: TGCAGTGCCCAGGACAGGGCCTCCTACGAGCAGTACTTC.

The chain recombines TRBV9 with TRBJ1-1; perhaps TRBD1 as D (5 bases). Looked up from germline, CDR1 is SGDLS and CDR2 is YYNGEE. The V and J ends lost 4 bases and 3 bases respectively, with 13 bases between them. CDR3 length equals 14 residues. The CDR3 DNA reads TGTGCCAGCAGCCCCCTTATGGGGGACACTGAAGCTTTCTTT. It specifies CASSPLMGDTEAFF.

The chain recombines TRBV29-1 with TRBJ1-1; no clear D gene. The V end lost 6 bases, the J end lost 5 bases, and 16 bases lay between the germline ends. Germline lookup yields CDR1 SQVTM and CDR2 ANQGSEA. The CDR3 runs to 13 residues. The CDR3 nucleotides are TGCAGCGTCTTCCATCAGGCGAGGACTGAAGCTTTCTTT. Protein sequence: CSVFHQARTEAFF.

This clonotype came up a few times. The rearrangement joins TRBV12-5 to TRBJ2-1; 8 bases are shared with TRBD1. The CDR3 sequence is 19 residues long. Germline CDR1 LGHNT, CDR2 FRNRAP. J was trimmed by 3 bases and V by 1 base; bases with no gene match: 14. In DNA form, the CDR3 reads TGTGCTAGTGGTTTGGCGGGGACAGGCCAACACCTATTCTACAATGAGCAGTTCTTC. Translation gives CASGLAGTGQHLFYNEQFF. Combining the CDR3 with reference TRBV12-5 and TRBJ2-1 gives the whole variable domain DARVTQTPRHKVTEMGQEVTMRCQPILGHNTVFWYRQTMMQGLELLAYFRNRAPLDDSGMPKDRFSAEMPDATLATLKIQPSEPRDSAVYFCASGLAGTGQHLFYNEQFFGPGTRLTVL.

There are a few counts of this clonotype. The rearrangement uses TRBV20-1 and TRBJ2-3; the D gene is possibly TRBD2 (5 bases). Germline V CDR1 and CDR2: DFQATT, SNEGSKA (reference sequence). V shed 1 base and J shed 0 bases, with 8 bases lying between them. CDR3 length: 14 amino acids. The CDR3 sequence is CSARGETSTDTQYF. Here the CDR3 DNA reads TGCAGTGCTAGAGGGGAGACTAGCACAGATACGCAGTATTTT.

For the CDR3, the DNA is TGTGCCAGCAGGATACATCCCACTGAAGCTTTCTTT. As protein: CASRIHPTEAFF. This chain connects TRBV28 to TRBJ1-1; D ambiguous. Looked up from germline, CDR1 is MDHEN and CDR2 is SYDVKM. V was trimmed by 6 bases and J by 4 bases, leaving 9 bases between them. The CDR3 is made up of 12 amino acids.

V gene TRBV11-2 combines with J gene TRBJ2-3; D remains unclear. The V end was cut by 4 bases, the J end by 6 bases, with 17 bases between. Germline CDR1 is SGHAT and CDR2 is FQNNGV. CDR3 length: 15 residues. The CDR3 DNA follows: TGTGCCAGCAGCTCCTCCCGGGTCTCAAGGGATACGCAGTATTTT. Amino acids: CASSSSRVSRDTQYF.

This clonotype was seen a handful of times. The chain combines TRBV6-6 with TRBJ2-1; 8 nucleotides agree with TRBD2. Germline-derived CDR1 and CDR2 are MNHNY and SVGAGI (reference sequence). The CDR3 runs to 15 residues. V shed 4 bases, J shed 9 bases, and the junction held 11 bases outside the gene matches. The CDR3 DNA follows: TGTGCCAGCAGTTCCCCAGCGGGGGTCGGGTTTGAGCAGTTCTTC. It translates to CASSSPAGVGFEQFF.